Listed below are T cell receptor beta chains from one sample, sequenced in a study of CD8 T cells in Susac syndrome. MiXCR, applied by TCRdb to the immunoSEQ multiplex PCR reads, yields one record per CDR3 protein. Here the sample spans 150,000 to 200,000 distinct CDR3 sequences, roughly 95% being singletons. Source material: CD4+ T cells from PBMCs. These receptors all come from a human donor in good health. The CDR3 runs from the conserved cysteine through the conserved F or W. Expanded clones are given a class, and other clones once, few, many or no size at all.

clone_size	v_call	j_call	cdr3_aa
few	TRBV29-1	TRBJ1-5	CSVGDYSNQPQHF
-	TRBV12-3/TRBV12-4	TRBJ1-2	CASSPYSGSGYYGYTF
once	TRBV5-6	TRBJ2-1	CASRRTSGGRNEQFF
-	TRBV7-2	TRBJ1-5	CASSPYGQPQHF
-	TRBV13	TRBJ2-1	CASSPGTSTNEQFF
-	TRBV20-1	TRBJ2-5	CSAPGTSPETQYF
-	TRBV5-1	TRBJ2-3	CASSLGALAGADTQYF
-	TRBV3-1	TRBJ2-1	CASSQEGGRADEQFF
-	TRBV13	TRBJ2-1	CASSPPTSGRRNEQFF
-	TRBV27	TRBJ1-1	CASSTGREAFF
once	TRBV29-1	TRBJ2-1	CSVELSNLYNEQFF
once	TRBV7-6	TRBJ2-1	CASSVASGSFNEQFF
-	TRBV27	TRBJ2-1	CASSKSSGSRINEQFF
-	TRBV20-1	TRBJ2-5	CSQRYQETQYF
-	TRBV6-5	TRBJ2-5	CASSRGTGPIETQYF
-	TRBV19	TRBJ1-1	CASSREKNTEAFF
-	TRBV20-1	TRBJ2-4	CSARGQGKGARNIQYF
-	TRBV7-2	TRBJ2-5	CASSFSGETQYF
once	TRBV15	TRBJ2-5	CATSRAFGGPKETQYF
-	TRBV6-5	TRBJ2-7	CASRRSSGHYEQYF
-	TRBV15	TRBJ2-5	CATSRAPGTTGGETQYF
-	TRBV14	TRBJ2-3	CASSLLDYPSTDTQYF
-	TRBV24-1	TRBJ1-2	CATSGRIDYGYTF
once	TRBV30	TRBJ1-2	CAFPDREYGYTF
-	TRBV29-1	TRBJ1-1	CSVETRGDLEAFF
few	TRBV7-9	TRBJ1-2	CASSASNYGYTF
once	TRBV30	TRBJ2-6	CAWSVLGQGISGANVLTF
-	TRBV20-1	TRBJ2-7	CSALPSAGQGAQLFWPYEQYF
-	TRBV29-1	TRBJ1-2	CSVGGTGPYGYTF
few	TRBV7-2	TRBJ2-7	CASSLALRDKAYEQYF
-	TRBV27	TRBJ2-3	CASRVVSSTDTQYF
-	TRBV27	TRBJ1-1	CASSTRTGKSAFF
-	TRBV9	TRBJ2-3	CASSTDRGADTQYF
-	TRBV7-3	TRBJ2-1	CASSSPDDEQFF
-	TRBV19	TRBJ2-5	CATSRDRKQETQYF
-	TRBV3-1	TRBJ2-1	CASSPGLEYGNEQFF
-	TRBV12-5	TRBJ1-1	CASGFNLNEAFF
-	TRBV5-6	TRBJ2-1	CASSLVAGTSYNEQFF
-	TRBV21-1	TRBJ2-7	CASSKAGWPESGEQYF
-	TRBV7-2	TRBJ2-1	CASSLRGQGNDEQFF